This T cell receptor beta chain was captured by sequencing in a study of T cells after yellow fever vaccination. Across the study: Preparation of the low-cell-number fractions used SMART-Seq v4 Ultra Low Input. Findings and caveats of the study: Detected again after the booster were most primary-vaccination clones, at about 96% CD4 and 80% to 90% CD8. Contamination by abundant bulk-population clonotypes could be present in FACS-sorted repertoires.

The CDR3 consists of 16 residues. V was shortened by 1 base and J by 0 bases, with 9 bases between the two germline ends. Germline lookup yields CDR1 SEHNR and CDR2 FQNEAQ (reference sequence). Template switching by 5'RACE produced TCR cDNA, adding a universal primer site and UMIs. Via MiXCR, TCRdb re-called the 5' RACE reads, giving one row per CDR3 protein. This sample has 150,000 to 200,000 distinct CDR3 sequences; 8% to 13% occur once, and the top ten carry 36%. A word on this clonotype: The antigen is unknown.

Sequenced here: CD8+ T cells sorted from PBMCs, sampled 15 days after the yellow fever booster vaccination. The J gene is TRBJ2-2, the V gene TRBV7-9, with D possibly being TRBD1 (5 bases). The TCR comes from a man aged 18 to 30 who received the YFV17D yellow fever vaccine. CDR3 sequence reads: CASSLDGRANTGELFF. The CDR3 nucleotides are TGTGCCAGCAGCTTAGATGGCAGGGCGAACACCGGGGAGCTGTTTTTT.